This TCR beta chain was recovered during a study of PD-1 blockade in classical Hodgkin lymphoma. General study findings and limits: Newly diagnosed patients were said to have less baseline TCR diversity than healthy donors did.

The CDR3 covers 15 residues. The V segment lost 1 base and the J segment 4 bases; nucleotides outside the gene matches: 4. Germline lookup yields CDR1 SGHRS and CDR2 YFSETQ. All trial patients relapsed after autologous stem cell transplantation. The method was immunoSEQ multiplex PCR; TCRdb's version includes in-frame clones alone and lacks a portion of them. This table has some 40,000 clones, about 70% appearing once. A remark on this clone: Its antigen is undetermined.

This TCR was recovered from a human donor with classical Hodgkin lymphoma. The V gene is TRBV5-1, the J gene TRBJ2-1; 8 nucleotides match TRBD2. The sample was peripheral blood mononuclear cells (PBMCs), taken before the second cycle of nivolumab. CDR3 residues: CASSLNSGNYNEQFF. The DNA for the CDR3 is TGCGCCAGCAGCTTGAATAGCGGGAATTACAATGAGCAGTTCTTC.